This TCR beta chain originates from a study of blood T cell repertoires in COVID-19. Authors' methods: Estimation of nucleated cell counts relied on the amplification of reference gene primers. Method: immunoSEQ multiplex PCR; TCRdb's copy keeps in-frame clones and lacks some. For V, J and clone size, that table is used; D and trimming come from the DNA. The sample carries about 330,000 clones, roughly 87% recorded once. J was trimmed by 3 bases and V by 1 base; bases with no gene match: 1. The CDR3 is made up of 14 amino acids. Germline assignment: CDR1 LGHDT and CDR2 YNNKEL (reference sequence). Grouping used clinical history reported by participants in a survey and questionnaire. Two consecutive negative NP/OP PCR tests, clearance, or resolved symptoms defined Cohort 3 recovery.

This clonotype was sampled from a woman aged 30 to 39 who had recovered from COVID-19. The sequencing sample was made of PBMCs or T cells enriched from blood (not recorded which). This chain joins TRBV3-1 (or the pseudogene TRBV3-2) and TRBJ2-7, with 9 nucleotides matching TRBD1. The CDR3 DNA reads TGTGCCAGCAGCCAAGGGACAGGGGACTACGAGCAGTACTTC. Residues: CASSQGTGDYEQYF.